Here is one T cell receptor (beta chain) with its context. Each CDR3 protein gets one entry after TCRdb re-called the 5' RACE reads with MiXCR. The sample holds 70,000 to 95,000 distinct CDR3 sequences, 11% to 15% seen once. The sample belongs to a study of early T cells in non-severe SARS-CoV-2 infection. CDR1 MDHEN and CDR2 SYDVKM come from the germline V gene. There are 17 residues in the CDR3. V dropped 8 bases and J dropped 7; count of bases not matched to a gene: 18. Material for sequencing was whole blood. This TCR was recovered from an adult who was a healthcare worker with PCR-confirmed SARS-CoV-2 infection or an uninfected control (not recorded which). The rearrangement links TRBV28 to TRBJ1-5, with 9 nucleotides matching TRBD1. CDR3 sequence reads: CASLTGQGWELEQPQHF. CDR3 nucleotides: TGTGCCAGCCTGACGGGACAGGGATGGGAGTTAGAGCAGCCCCAGCATTTT.